Listed here are 29 T cell receptor beta chains from one sample, sequenced in a study of blood T cell repertoires in COVID-19. Assay used: immunoSEQ multiplex PCR; TCRdb lists only in-frame clones, some missing. The sample holds roughly 150,000 clones, about four fifths seen once. What was sequenced was peripheral blood. All receptors come from a woman aged 70-85 years who had recovered from COVID-19.

This chain uses TRBV29-1 with TRBJ1-2, with TRBD1 matching over 11 bases. Looked up from germline, CDR1 is SQVTM and CDR2 is ANQGSEA. This CDR3 comprises 13 residues. V was pared by 6 bases and J by 7 bases, with 7 bases of the junction left unmatched. The CDR3 sequence: CSVAAGTGGGYTF. The CDR3 DNA reads as TGCAGCGTCGCAGCCGGGACAGGGGGTGGCTACACCTTC.

The chain uses TRBV11-2 and TRBJ2-7, with 10 bases matching TRBD1. This CDR3 contains 13 residues. Looked up from germline, CDR1 is SGHAT and CDR2 is FQNNGV. Trimming removed 4 bases from V and 5 bases from J; junction bases left unmatched: 2. Written as DNA, the CDR3 is TGTGCCAGCAGCTCGGACAGGGGGAACGAGCAGTACTTC. It encodes CASSSDRGNEQYF.

This clone was detected a few times. V is TRBV5-1 and J is TRBJ2-5; 10 bases align to TRBD1. The germline V gene has CDR1 SGHRS and CDR2 YFSETQ. The length of the CDR3 is 16 residues. V lost 0 bases and J lost 5; bases outside the gene matches: 7. The DNA for the CDR3 is TGCGCCAGCAGCTTGGGACCCGACAGGGGGCGGGAGACCCAGTACTTC. It is translated as CASSLGPDRGRETQYF.

The sample holds one count of this clone. The chain employs TRBV6-5 and TRBJ1-5; a weak D match, TRBD1 (5 bases). Germline lookup yields CDR1 MNHEY and CDR2 SVGAGI. This CDR3 has 13 residues. The V and J ends lost 5 bases and 7 bases respectively, with 12 bases between them. The CDR3 nucleotides are TGTGCCAGCAGTCCACCGGGGGGGCAGCCCCAGCATTTT. Translating it yields CASSPPGGQPQHF.

The chain uses TRBV7-9 and TRBJ2-3; D call uncertain. V was shortened by 1 base and J by 2 bases, with 7 bases between the two germline ends. The CDR3 sequence is 14 residues long. Per the germline V gene, CDR1 is SEHNR and CDR2 is FQNEAQ (reference sequence). CDR3 region: CASSLGAATDTQYF. The CDR3 DNA is TGTGCCAGCAGCTTAGGGGCAGCCACAGATACGCAGTATTTT.

This clone was detected a few times. The rearrangement links TRBV9 to TRBJ2-3, with 12 bases identical to TRBD2. This CDR3 region has 14 residues. With 3 bases clipped from V and 9 bases from J, the junction kept 5 bases outside the gene matches. Germline V gives CDR1 SGDLS, CDR2 YYNGEE. The CDR3, as DNA: TGTGCCAGCAGCGGCCAACTAGCGGGAGGAACGCAGTATTTT. Translation: CASSGQLAGGTQYF.

The chain combines TRBV5-4 with TRBJ1-2; 8 nucleotides match TRBD1. Germline CDR1 reads SGHNT; CDR2 reads YYREEE (reference sequence). This CDR3 has 15 residues. V trimming: 0 bases; J trimming: 4 bases; junction bases outside the gene matches: 5. This CDR3 reads CASSLVQGVGYGYTF. In nucleotides, the CDR3 is TGTGCCAGCAGCTTGGTACAGGGGGTAGGCTATGGCTACACCTTC.

The rearrangement links TRBV14 to TRBJ2-6; possibly TRBD1 for D (6 bases). Germline CDR1 reads SGHDN; CDR2 reads FVKESK. Trimming took 3 bases from V and 1 from J, leaving 13 bases between them. There are 17 residues in the CDR3. CDR3 amino acids: CASSQTNRASGANVLTF. CDR3 bases: TGTGCCAGCAGCCAGACCAACAGGGCGTCTGGGGCCAACGTCCTGACTTTC.

The genes are TRBV28 and TRBJ1-1; D gene unclear. V shed 5 bases and J shed 1 base, with 11 bases lying between them. Looked up from germline, CDR1 is MDHEN and CDR2 is SYDVKM. The CDR3 consists of 14 residues. CDR3 protein: CASSPPSGNTEAFF. The CDR3 DNA follows: TGTGCCAGCAGTCCCCCCTCAGGGAACACTGAAGCTTTCTTT.

The CDR3 coding sequence is TGCAGCGTCCTGGGTAGGGGTAAACAGGCGTGGGGGAACACTGAAGCTTTCTTT. Translated, it gives CSVLGRGKQAWGNTEAFF. The chain employs TRBV29-1 and TRBJ1-1; perhaps TRBD1 as D (5 bases). Trimming pared 6 bases from V and 1 base from J, leaving 27 bases between. This CDR3 contains 18 residues. CDR1 is SQVTM, CDR2 ANQGSEA, per germline. The full variable domain, with the rest looked up from reference TRBV29-1 and TRBJ1-1, is SAVISQKPSRDICQRGTSLTIQCQVDSQVTMMFWYRQQPGQSLTLIATANQGSEATYESGFVIDKFPISRPNLTFSTLTVSNMSPEDSSIYLCSVLGRGKQAWGNTEAFFGQGTRLTVV.

V gene TRBV30 combines with J gene TRBJ2-5; 9 nucleotides match TRBD2. The length of the CDR3 is 16 residues. Unmatched junction bases numbered 7, after V lost 0 bases and J lost 2 bases. Germline V gene lookup returns CDR1 GTSNPN and CDR2 SVGIG (reference sequence). CDR3 amino acids: CAWSVPVSGRQETQYF. The CDR3 DNA follows: TGTGCCTGGAGTGTACCAGTAAGCGGGAGGCAAGAGACCCAGTACTTC.

This clone was detected only a few times. This sequence joins TRBV30 and TRBJ1-1; no definite D call. Trimming stripped 2 bases from V and 6 bases from J, with 13 bases between. Germline assignment: CDR1 GTSNPN and CDR2 SVGIG (reference sequence). The CDR3 length is 13 residues. DNA for the CDR3: TGTGCCTGGAGTCTGGGCCGTCCCCCTGAAGCTTTCTTT. Its protein product is CAWSLGRPPEAFF. Looking up the rest from reference TRBV30 and TRBJ1-1 gives the full variable domain: SQTIHQWPATLVQPVGSPLSLECTVEGTSNPNLYWYRQAAGRGLQLLFYSVGIGQISSEVPQNLSASRPQDRQFILSSKKLLLSDSGFYLCAWSLGRPPEAFFGQGTRLTVV.

The chain employs TRBV30 and TRBJ1-2; 9 bases match TRBD1. CDR3 length: 13 residues. The germline V gene has CDR1 GTSNPN and CDR2 SVGIG (reference sequence). V was pared by 3 bases and J by 7 bases, with 6 bases of the junction left unmatched. The CDR3 loop is CAWSPGQGLGYTF. DNA of the CDR3: TGTGCCTGGAGCCCGGGACAGGGCCTTGGCTACACCTTC.

This clone was counted between two and nine times. The chain combines TRBV6-6 with TRBJ2-7; 8 nucleotides align to TRBD2. This CDR3 region has 16 residues. CDR1 MNHNY and CDR2 SVGAGI come from the germline V gene (reference sequence). V trimming: 0 bases; J trimming: 2 bases; junction bases outside the gene matches: 6. The CDR3: CASSYSPGGEAYEQYF. CDR3 sequence (DNA): TGTGCCAGCAGTTACTCCCCGGGAGGGGAGGCCTACGAGCAGTACTTC.

The rearrangement joins TRBV28 to TRBJ1-5; D gene uncertain. The germline CDR1 and CDR2 sequences are MDHEN and SYDVKM. Trimming removed 10 bases at V and 9 bases at J, with 16 bases between. The CDR3 is made up of 12 amino acids. This CDR3 is CATVAQFGPQHF. The DNA for the CDR3 is TGTGCCACCGTAGCCCAATTTGGGCCCCAGCATTTT.

The rearrangement uses TRBV19 and TRBJ2-1; 8 bases are a match to TRBD2. Germline CDR1 LNHDA, CDR2 SQIVND (reference sequence). This CDR3 comprises 17 residues. Unmatched junction bases numbered 15, after V lost 3 bases and J lost 8 bases. The CDR3 sequence: CASSIRAPGLVLDEQFF. The CDR3 nucleotides are TGTGCCAGTAGTATTCGGGCACCGGGACTAGTCCTCGATGAGCAGTTCTTC.

This CDR3 reads CASSPPGWMSTEAFF. The CDR3 coding sequence is TGTGCCAGCAGTCCCCCGGGGTGGATGAGCACTGAAGCTTTCTTT. The genes are TRBV28 and TRBJ1-1; D is undetermined. This CDR3 spans 15 amino acids. Germline CDR1 reads MDHEN; CDR2 reads SYDVKM. V was pared by 5 bases and J by 4 bases, with 17 bases between.

This chain uses TRBV6-5 with TRBJ2-3; 7 nucleotides match TRBD2. The V gene's germline CDR1 is MNHEY and CDR2 SVGAGI. The CDR3 contains 13 residues. J gave up 4 bases and V 6 bases, and 4 bases lay outside the gene matches. CDR3 sequence reads: CASRGGSADTQYF. CDR3 bases: TGTGCCAGCAGGGGGGGGAGCGCAGATACGCAGTATTTT.

The gene calls are TRBV3-1 (or the pseudogene TRBV3-2) and TRBJ2-3; 15 bases map to TRBD2. The CDR3 has 16 amino acids. V lost 7 bases to trimming and J lost 6 bases; unmatched junction nucleotides: 8. Germline CDR1 and CDR2: LGHDT and YNNKEL (reference sequence). The CDR3 region has the DNA TGTGCCAGCACCCGGACTAGCGGGAGGGCGTCGGATACGCAGTATTTT. Its translation: CASTRTSGRASDTQYF.

V is TRBV14 and J is TRBJ2-7; D perhaps matches TRBD2 (6 bases). CDR1 is SGHDN, CDR2 FVKESK, per germline. CDR3 length: 13 amino acids. Trimming took off 3 bases at V and 4 bases at J, with 10 bases between the two ends. The DNA of the CDR3 is TGTGCCAGCAGCCAGGGACTTAGATACGAGCAGTACTTC. Translating it yields CASSQGLRYEQYF.

The CDR3 here is CASTPSGSETQYF. As DNA, the CDR3 is TGTGCCAGCACCCCTAGCGGGAGTGAGACCCAGTACTTC. The genes are TRBV6-5 and TRBJ2-5, with TRBD2 identical over 10 bases. With V trimmed by 7 bases and J by 5 bases, 4 bases remained unmatched. From germline, CDR1 is MNHEY and CDR2 SVGAGI. The CDR3 loop spans 13 amino acids.

The chain employs TRBV12-3 or TRBV12-4 and TRBJ1-5; 7 bases match TRBD1. This CDR3 has 13 residues. J gave up 6 bases and V 9 bases, and 8 bases lay outside the gene matches. In DNA, the CDR3 is TGTGCCAGTTCGACAGGGTTAGGTCAGCCCCAGCATTTT. This encodes CASSTGLGQPQHF.

This clone has just a few counts. This sequence joins TRBV7-8 and TRBJ2-7; 8 nucleotides match TRBD2. Germline-derived CDR1 and CDR2 are SGHVS and FQNEAQ. J lost 6 bases, V lost 2 bases, and 6 bases had no gene match. The CDR3 extends over 14 amino acids. CDR3 in amino acids: CASSLLSGVVEQYF. CDR3 coding DNA: TGTGCCAGCAGCTTACTTAGCGGGGTTGTCGAGCAGTACTTC.

CDR3 loop: CASSLGGRDYGYTF. The CDR3 coding sequence is TGTGCCAGCAGTTTGGGGGGGCGGGACTATGGCTACACCTTC. The rearrangement joins TRBV28 to TRBJ1-2, with D perhaps TRBD1 (6 bases). The CDR3 has 14 residues. V lost 3 bases and J lost 3, with 11 bases in between. Looked up from germline, CDR1 is MDHEN and CDR2 is SYDVKM.

The rearrangement links TRBV9 to TRBJ2-1; weak D call: TRBD2 (6 bases). The CDR3 covers 14 residues. Germline V gene lookup returns CDR1 SGDLS and CDR2 YYNGEE. Trimming shortened V by 0 bases and J by 9 bases, and 13 bases separated the two germline ends. The CDR3 DNA reads as TGTGCCAGCAGCGTAGGATGGGGGACTCTTGAGCAGTTCTTC. This encodes CASSVGWGTLEQFF.

This rearrangement joins TRBV30 to TRBJ1-1; 8 positions match TRBD1. The germline V gene has CDR1 GTSNPN and CDR2 SVGIG (reference sequence). This CDR3 region has 14 residues. After removal of 2 bases from V and 5 bases from J, the junction contained 7 bases not matched to a gene. The CDR3 region has the DNA TGTGCCTGGAGTCACGACAGGGGAGTTACTGAAGCTTTCTTT. Translation: CAWSHDRGVTEAFF.

This chain connects TRBV3-1 (or the pseudogene TRBV3-2) to TRBJ2-1, with D perhaps TRBD2 (5 bases). The CDR3 contains 14 residues. Deletions cut 1 base from V and 8 bases from J, with 12 bases between. In germline, CDR1 is LGHDT, CDR2 YNNKEL (reference sequence). CDR3 DNA: TGTGCCAGCAGCCAAGCCGGCCGGGGTGATGAGCAGTTCTTC. Translation gives CASSQAGRGDEQFF.

This chain joins TRBV28 and TRBJ2-1; TRBD1 matches at 7 bases. Per the germline V gene, CDR1 is MDHEN and CDR2 is SYDVKM. The CDR3 consists of 16 residues. The V and J ends lost 5 bases and 4 bases, in that order; junction bases with no gene match: 11. In DNA form, the CDR3 reads TGTGCCAGCAGTCCGCGGTGGGGACAGAATTACAATGAGCAGTTCTTC. Translation: CASSPRWGQNYNEQFF.

This sequence joins TRBV19 and TRBJ2-1; 11 bases are shared with TRBD2. The ends lost 1 base at V and 16 bases at J; junction bases unmatched: 12. The CDR3 is 15 residues long. Germline V CDR1 and CDR2: LNHDA, SQIVND (reference sequence). The CDR3 DNA is TGTGCCAGTAGTATAGGCAGTAGCGGGAGGGCCTGGTCCTTCTTC. As protein: CASSIGSSGRAWSFF.